A selection of T cell receptor beta chains follows, all from one sample in a study of regulatory T cells in long-lasting Graves disease. Via MiXCR, TCRdb re-called the multiplex PCR reads, giving one row per CDR3 protein. The sample yields about 470,000 distinct CDR3 sequences, 14% to 15% seen once. The same data also contributed to another study, on T cells in Graves' hyperthyroidism and ophthalmopathy.

The specimen comprised peripheral blood mononuclear cells (PBMCs), sampled at new diagnosis, from a patient treated with antithyroid drugs. The receptor source for this set is a woman in her twenties or thirties with Graves disease. Both conserved end residues are part of each CDR3. A D gene is named only where the DNA matches it firmly. Clone size is shown for a subset of rows, as once, few, many or a class of expanded clone.

d_gene,abundance,v_gene,j_gene,CDR3aa,CDR3nt
NA,many,TRBV19,TRBJ1-1,CASSIKRNTEAFF,TGTGCCAGTAGTATCAAGAGGAACACTGAAGCTTTCTTT
TRBD2,NA,TRBV7-8,TRBJ2-7,CASSQRPWTSGTYEQYF,TGTGCCAGCAGCCAACGCCCATGGACTAGCGGGACCTACGAGCAGTACTTC
TRBD2,NA,TRBV20-1,TRBJ2-7,CSARLAGVMYEQYF,TGCAGTGCTAGACTAGCGGGAGTGATGTACGAGCAGTACTTC
TRBD2,NA,TRBV7-9,TRBJ2-1,CASSSIAGGLYNEQFF,TGTGCCAGCAGCTCAATAGCGGGAGGGCTTTACAATGAGCAGTTCTTC
TRBD2,many,TRBV28,TRBJ2-1,CASSRGGRTPGEQFF,TGTGCCAGCAGCCGGGGCGGGAGGACCCCAGGTGAGCAGTTCTTC
NA,few,TRBV10-1,TRBJ2-1,CASSETLGPDEQFF,TGCGCCAGCAGTGAGACCCTTGGTCCGGATGAGCAGTTCTTC
TRBD1,NA,TRBV5-1,TRBJ2-3,CASSYGQGASTDTQYF,TGCGCCAGCAGCTACGGACAGGGAGCTAGCACAGATACGCAGTATTTT
NA,few,TRBV20-1,TRBJ1-1,CSARGPLQISNTEAFF,TGCAGTGCTAGAGGTCCCCTACAGATTTCGAACACTGAAGCTTTCTTT
NA,few,TRBV28,TRBJ1-6,CASSPPAMGSPLHF,TGTGCCAGCAGTCCCCCGGCTATGGGTTCACCCCTCCACTTT
NA,NA,TRBV12-3/TRBV12-4,TRBJ2-1,CASSLTGETQCF,TGTGCCAGCAGTTTAACAGGCGAGACCCAGTGCTTC
TRBD1,NA,TRBV27,TRBJ1-1,CASKRETGVTEAFF,TGTGCCAGCAAGCGTGAGACAGGGGTGACTGAAGCTTTCTTT
NA,NA,TRBV5-1,TRBJ1-4,CASSYRQTNEKLFF,TGCGCCAGCAGCTACCGACAAACGAATGAAAAACTGTTTTTT
NA,NA,TRBV4-1,TRBJ1-3,CASSQGPGTTGGNTIYF,TGCGCCAGCAGCCAAGGACCTGGAACTACGGGGGGAAACACCATATATTTT
NA,many,TRBV20-1,TRBJ1-6,CSARAQSSPLHF,TGCAGTGCTAGAGCACAGAGTTCACCCCTCCACTTT
TRBD1,NA,TRBV28,TRBJ2-2,CASEGPTGFSGELFF,TGTGCCAGCGAAGGGCCGACAGGGTTTTCCGGGGAGCTGTTTTTT
TRBD2,few,TRBV20-1,TRBJ2-3,CSANSGSWTDTQYF,TGCAGTGCTAATAGCGGGAGCTGGACAGATACGCAGTATTTT
NA,many,TRBV9,TRBJ1-1,CASSPWGRLNTEAFF,TGTGCCAGCAGCCCCTGGGGACGGTTGAACACTGAAGCTTTCTTT
NA,once,TRBV7-2,TRBJ1-2,CASSARTRKYGYTF,TGTGCCAGCAGCGCAAGGACGCGAAAATATGGCTACACCTTC
TRBD2,few,TRBV5-1,TRBJ2-2,CASSFLIAGVTQNGELFF,TGCGCCAGCAGCTTTCTAATAGCGGGAGTCACCCAAAACGGGGAGCTGTTTTTT
NA,many,TRBV30,TRBJ2-7,CAWTDGGSTYEQYF,TGTGCCTGGACCGACGGGGGCTCTACCTACGAGCAGTACTTC
NA,many,TRBV11-2,TRBJ2-6,CASISWANVLTF,TGTGCCAGCATCTCCTGGGCCAACGTCCTGACTTTC
NA,few,TRBV20-1,TRBJ2-3,CSARVIARIDTQYF,TGCAGTGCTAGAGTAATAGCCCGGATAGATACGCAGTATTTT
NA,NA,TRBV29-1,TRBJ1-1,CSVGKSGAEAFF,TGCAGCGTTGGGAAGTCTGGGGCTGAAGCTTTCTTT
TRBD1,many,TRBV10-3,TRBJ2-6,CAISDTGGSGANVLTF,TGTGCCATCAGTGACACAGGGGGATCTGGGGCCAACGTCCTGACTTTC
NA,many,TRBV3-1,TRBJ2-1,CASSDISRDEQFF,TGTGCCAGCAGTGACATCTCCCGCGATGAGCAGTTCTTC
NA,many,TRBV20-1,TRBJ2-7,CSARLGGYEQYF,TGCAGTGCTAGACTGGGAGGCTACGAGCAGTACTTC
NA,many,TRBV3-1,TRBJ1-1,CASSHSDRTEAFF,TGTGCCAGCAGCCACTCGGACAGAACTGAAGCTTTCTTT
NA,few,TRBV10-1,TRBJ2-1,CASSEEGGVPPNQFF,TGCGCCAGCAGTGAGGAGGGGGGTGTCCCCCCAAACCAGTTCTTC
NA,many,TRBV11-2,TRBJ2-5,CASSFDNRLVPGTQYF,TGTGCCAGCAGCTTCGACAACAGACTAGTCCCAGGGACCCAGTACTTC
NA,once,TRBV9,TRBJ2-1,CASSALNNEQFF,TGTGCCAGCAGCGCCCTAAACAATGAGCAGTTCTTC
TRBD1,many,TRBV5-1,TRBJ1-5,CASSWGQGQNQPQHF,TGCGCCAGCAGTTGGGGACAGGGGCAGAATCAGCCCCAGCATTTT
NA,many,TRBV2,TRBJ1-2,CASSVLQGRYGYTF,TGTGCCAGCAGTGTCTTACAGGGCCGCTATGGCTACACCTTC
NA,NA,TRBV28,TRBJ2-4,CAIQQLAKNIQYF,TGTGCCATTCAACAACTAGCCAAAAACATTCAGTACTTC
NA,few,TRBV20-1,TRBJ2-3,CSARDTEATDTQYF,TGCAGTGCCAGAGACACCGAAGCCACAGATACGCAGTATTTT
NA,few,TRBV7-2,TRBJ1-2,CASSLALRGDGYTF,TGTGCCAGCAGCTTAGCGTTAAGGGGCGATGGCTACACCTTC